What follows are 14 T cell receptor beta chains derived from one specimen sequenced in a study of blood T cell repertoires in COVID-19. TCRdb's copy holds only in-frame clones and misses some; the assay was immunoSEQ multiplex PCR. The sample consists of about 180,000 clones, about 90% of them appearing once. Sequenced material: peripheral blood. All receptors come from a man in his forties with active or convalescent COVID-19.

As to this clone: Other DNA sequences in this sample translate to the same CDR3. The J gene is TRBJ1-2, the V gene TRBV18, with 7 bases fitting TRBD1. CDR3 length equals 13 residues. CDR1 KGHSH and CDR2 LQKENI come from the germline V gene. Losses at the gene ends were 6 bases for V and 2 bases for J; bases not matched to a gene: 3. The CDR3 DNA reads TGTGCCAGCTCCCCGGGACAGAACTATGGCTACACCTTC. Translating it yields CASSPGQNYGYTF.

This clone was counted between two and nine times. This chain links TRBV7-2 with TRBJ1-2, with D possibly matching TRBD1 (6 bases). The CDR3 has 16 amino acids. V shed 5 bases and J shed 7 bases, with 23 bases lying between them. The V gene's germline CDR1 is SGHTA and CDR2 FQGNSA. DNA for the CDR3: TGTGCCAGCAGCCAAACTCGGATGGGGGGGGCCCTTGGCTACACCTTC. This codes for CASSQTRMGGALGYTF.

The chain is built from TRBV28 and TRBJ1-4, with 11 bases fitting TRBD1. Germline CDR1 and CDR2: MDHEN and SYDVKM. After removal of 8 bases from V and 7 bases from J, the junction contained 9 bases not matched to a gene. The CDR3 is 15 residues long. CDR3 sequence reads: CASSKTGTGGEKLFF. The CDR3 coding sequence is TGTGCCAGCTCGAAAACCGGGACAGGGGGTGAAAAACTGTTTTTT.

The V gene is TRBV10-3, the J gene TRBJ1-1; 9 positions match TRBD1. The trim removed 2 bases at V and 1 base at J, leaving 5 bases unmatched. Germline-derived CDR1 and CDR2 are ENHRY and SYGVKD. The CDR3 contains 16 residues. CDR3 sequence: CAISETDRGRNTEAFF. In nucleotides, the CDR3 is TGTGCCATCAGTGAGACGGACAGGGGAAGGAACACTGAAGCTTTCTTT.

This clone was seen just once. The chain links TRBV11-2 to TRBJ2-1, with 9 bases matching TRBD1. CDR1 is SGHAT and CDR2 is FQNNGV in the germline V gene. CDR3 size: 16 residues. V trimming: 4 bases; J trimming: 0 bases; junction bases outside the gene matches: 4. CDR3 residues: CASSSLGQGSYNEQFF. CDR3 DNA sequence: TGTGCCAGCAGCTCATTGGGACAGGGCTCCTACAATGAGCAGTTCTTC.

The table lists this clone with a count of one. The chain couples TRBV2 to TRBJ2-5; D uncertain. The CDR3 covers 13 residues. V was clipped by 8 bases and J by 4 bases, with 14 bases between them. The germline CDR1 and CDR2 sequences are SNHLY and FYNNEI. The chain's CDR3 is CASLRVLRETQYF. The CDR3 region has the DNA TGTGCCAGCCTACGAGTACTGCGAGAGACCCAGTACTTC.

V is TRBV6-6 and J is TRBJ1-5; 7 bases line up with TRBD1. The germline gives CDR1 MNHNY, CDR2 SVGAGI (reference sequence). The CDR3 consists of 19 residues. V lost 5 bases and J lost 3; bases outside the gene matches: 19. The CDR3 loop is CASSPSWLGGDTHNQPQHF. CDR3 nucleotide sequence: TGTGCCAGCAGTCCCTCCTGGTTAGGGGGCGATACCCACAATCAGCCCCAGCATTTT.

J is TRBJ1-2 and V is TRBV19, with 10 nucleotides matching TRBD1. After removal of 5 bases from V and 8 bases from J, the junction contained 14 bases not matched to a gene. The CDR3 spans 16 residues. Looked up from germline, CDR1 is LNHDA and CDR2 is SQIVND (reference sequence). CDR3 nucleotides: TGTGCCAGTAGTCCCGCTGTGGGGACAGGGGTTCAAGGCTACACCTTC. Encoded protein: CASSPAVGTGVQGYTF.

The CDR3 nucleotides are TGTGCCAGCACCCGGACTAGTTTCGCCGATGAGCAGTTCTTC. Amino acid sequence: CASTRTSFADEQFF. V is TRBV6-5 and J is TRBJ2-1, with 7 bases fitting TRBD2. The CDR3 is 14 residues long. V shed 7 bases and J 8 bases; nucleotides not matched to a gene: 11. The V gene's germline CDR1 is MNHEY and CDR2 SVGAGI.

The rearrangement links TRBV28 to TRBJ1-3, with TRBD1 identical over 9 bases. Germline CDR1 reads MDHEN; CDR2 reads SYDVKM. V gave up 4 bases and J gave up 0 bases; unmatched junction bases: 4. The CDR3 spans 16 residues. The CDR3 DNA reads TGTGCCAGCAGTTCACAGGGGGCGAACTCTGGAAACACCATATATTTT. It specifies CASSSQGANSGNTIYF.

On this clone itself: This sample includes further DNA sequences coding for the same CDR3. V usage is TRBV11-2 and J usage is TRBJ1-1; D is undetermined. Per germline, CDR1 SGHAT and CDR2 FQNNGV. This CDR3 spans 13 amino acids. Trimming stripped 1 base from V and 1 base from J, with 4 bases between. The CDR3 loop reads CASSLGQNTEAFF. The CDR3 DNA reads TGTGCCAGCAGCTTAGGACAGAACACTGAAGCTTTCTTT.

This clone came up once. The J gene is TRBJ2-1, the V gene TRBV27; D might be TRBD2 (5 bases). The CDR3 totals 16 residues. Germline V lookup: CDR1 MNHEY, CDR2 SMNVEV (reference sequence). Trimming stripped 5 bases from V and 0 bases from J, with 14 bases between. The CDR3 region has the DNA TGTGCCAGCAGTCTAGATCGGGGAAGCTCCTACAATGAGCAGTTCTTC. Translation gives CASSLDRGSSYNEQFF.

This chain connects TRBV27 to TRBJ2-7, with 14 bases identical to TRBD2. J was trimmed by 0 bases and V by 4 bases; bases with no gene match: 8. The CDR3 length is 18 residues. The germline V gene has CDR1 MNHEY and CDR2 SMNVEV (reference sequence). In DNA, the CDR3 is TGTGCCAGCAGTTACGGACTAGCGGGGGGACCATCCTCCTACGAGCAGTACTTC. Protein product: CASSYGLAGGPSSYEQYF.

This chain connects TRBV3-1 (or the pseudogene TRBV3-2) to TRBJ2-3, with TRBD1 matching over 9 bases. Germline loops: CDR1 LGHDT, CDR2 YNNKEL (reference sequence). The CDR3 has 19 residues. The V and J ends lost 3 bases and 2 bases, in that order; junction bases with no gene match: 15. The CDR3 region is CASSHLRDRAGRTTDTQYF. The CDR3 region has the DNA TGTGCCAGCAGCCACCTCCGGGACAGGGCAGGGAGAACCACAGATACGCAGTATTTT.